This T cell receptor (beta chain) was found in a study of blood T cell repertoires in COVID-19. At the level of the study: The United States, Italy and Spain supplied acute and convalescent COVID-19 samples.

TCRdb keeps only in-frame clones here, not all; method: immunoSEQ multiplex PCR. The repertoire holds approximately 250,000 clones, with 80% to 90% as singletons. This CDR3 is built from 14 residues. Germline loops: CDR1 KGHSH, CDR2 LQKENI. V lost 6 bases to trimming and J lost 5 bases, with 16 bases between them. The sample taken for sequencing was PBMCs or T cells enriched from blood (not recorded which). The sequence came from a man aged 30 to 45 with acute COVID-19. The V call is TRBV18, the J call TRBJ1-1, with D perhaps matching TRBD1 (5 bases). Here the CDR3 DNA reads TGTGCCAGCTCCTTTGACACAGGTAGGACTGAAGCTTTCTTT. Translating gives CASSFDTGRTEAFF.